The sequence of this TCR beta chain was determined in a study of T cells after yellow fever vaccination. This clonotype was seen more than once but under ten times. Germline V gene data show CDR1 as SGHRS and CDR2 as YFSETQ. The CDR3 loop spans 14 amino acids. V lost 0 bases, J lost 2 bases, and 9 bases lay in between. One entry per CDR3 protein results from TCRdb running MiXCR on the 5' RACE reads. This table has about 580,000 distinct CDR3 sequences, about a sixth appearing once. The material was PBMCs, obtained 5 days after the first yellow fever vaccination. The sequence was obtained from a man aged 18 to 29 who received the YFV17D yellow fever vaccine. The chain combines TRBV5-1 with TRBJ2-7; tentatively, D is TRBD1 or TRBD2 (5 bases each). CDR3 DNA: TGCGCCAGCAGCTTGGTCGGGGCCCCCTACGAGCAGTACTTC. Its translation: CASSLVGAPYEQYF.